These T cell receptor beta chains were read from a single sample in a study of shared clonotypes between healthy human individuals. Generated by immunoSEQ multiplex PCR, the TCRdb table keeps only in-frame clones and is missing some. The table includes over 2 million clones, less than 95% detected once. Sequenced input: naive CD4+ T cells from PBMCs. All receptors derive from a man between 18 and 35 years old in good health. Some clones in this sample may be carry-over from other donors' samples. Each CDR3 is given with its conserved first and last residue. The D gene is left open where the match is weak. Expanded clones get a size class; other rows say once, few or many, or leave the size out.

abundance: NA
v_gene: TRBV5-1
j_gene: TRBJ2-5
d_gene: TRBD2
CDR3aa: CASSPAGGETQYF
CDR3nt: TGCGCCAGCAGCCCAGCGGGAGGAGAGACCCAGTACTTC

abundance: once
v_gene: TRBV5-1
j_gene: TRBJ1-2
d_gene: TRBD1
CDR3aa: CASSLGADRASGYTF
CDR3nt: TGCGCCAGCAGCTTGGGGGCCGACAGGGCCAGTGGCTACACCTTC

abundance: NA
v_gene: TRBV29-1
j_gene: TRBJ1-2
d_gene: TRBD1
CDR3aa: CSVAWRDSGYTF
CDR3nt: TGCAGCGTTGCCTGGAGGGACAGTGGCTACACCTTC

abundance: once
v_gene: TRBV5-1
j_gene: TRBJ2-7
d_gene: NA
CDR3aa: CASSYDGYEQYF
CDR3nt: TGCGCCAGCAGCTACGACGGCTACGAGCAGTACTTC

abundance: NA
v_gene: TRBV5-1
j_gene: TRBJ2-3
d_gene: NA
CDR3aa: CASGGDTQYF
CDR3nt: TGCGCCAGCGGGGGAGATACGCAGTATTTT

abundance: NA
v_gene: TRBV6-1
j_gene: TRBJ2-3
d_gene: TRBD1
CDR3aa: CASRTGYGDTQYF
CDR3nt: TGTGCCAGCAGGACAGGGTACGGAGATACGCAGTATTTT

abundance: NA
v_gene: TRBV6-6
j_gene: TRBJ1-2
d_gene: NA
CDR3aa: CASSVSGSYTF
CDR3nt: TGTGCCAGCAGCGTCTCTGGGAGCTACACCTTC

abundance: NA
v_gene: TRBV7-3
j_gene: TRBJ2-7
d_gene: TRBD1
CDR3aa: CASSLMPGQESEQYF
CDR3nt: TGTGCCAGCAGCTTAATGCCGGGACAGGAATCCGAGCAGTACTTC

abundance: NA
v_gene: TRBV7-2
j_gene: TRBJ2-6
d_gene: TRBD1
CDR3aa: CASSSRTGAGANVLTF
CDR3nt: TGTGCCAGCAGCTCCCGGACAGGGGCTGGGGCCAACGTCCTGACTTTC

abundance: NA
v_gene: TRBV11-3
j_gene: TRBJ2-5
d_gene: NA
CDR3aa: CASSRRVWETQYF
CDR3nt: TGTGCCAGCAGCCGCAGGGTCTGGGAGACCCAGTACTTC

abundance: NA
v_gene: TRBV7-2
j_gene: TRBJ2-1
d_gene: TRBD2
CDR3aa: CASSPSRTSGRRGEQFF
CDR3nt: TGTGCCAGCAGCCCGAGCAGGACTAGCGGGAGGAGAGGTGAGCAGTTCTTC

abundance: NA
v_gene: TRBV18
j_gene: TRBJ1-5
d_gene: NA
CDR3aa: CASSPAGTYNQPQHF
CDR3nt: TGTGCCAGCTCACCAGCCGGGACCTACAATCAGCCCCAGCATTTT

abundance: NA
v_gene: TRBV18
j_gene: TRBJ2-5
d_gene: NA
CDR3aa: CASSPLSQETQYF
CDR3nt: TGTGCCAGCTCACCATTATCCCAAGAGACCCAGTACTTC

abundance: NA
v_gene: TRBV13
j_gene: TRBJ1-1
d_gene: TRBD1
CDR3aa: CASSSSGTGRTEAFF
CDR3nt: TGTGCCAGCAGCTCCTCCGGGACAGGGAGGACTGAAGCTTTCTTT

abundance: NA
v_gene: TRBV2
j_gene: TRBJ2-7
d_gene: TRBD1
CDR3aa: CASGGGQGYEQYF
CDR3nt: TGTGCCAGCGGCGGGGGACAGGGCTACGAGCAGTACTTC

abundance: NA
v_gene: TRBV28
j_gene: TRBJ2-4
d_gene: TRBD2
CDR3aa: CASRGAGVVKNIQYF
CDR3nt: TGTGCCAGCAGGGGAGCGGGAGTAGTCAAAAACATTCAGTACTTC

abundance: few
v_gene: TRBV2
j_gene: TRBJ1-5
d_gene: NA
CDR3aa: CASSQGFNQPQHF
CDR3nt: TGTGCCAGCAGTCAGGGGTTCAATCAGCCCCAGCATTTT

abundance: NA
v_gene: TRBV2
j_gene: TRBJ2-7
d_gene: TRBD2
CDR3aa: CASMPGLAGYEQYF
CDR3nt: TGTGCCAGCATGCCGGGACTAGCGGGCTACGAGCAGTACTTC

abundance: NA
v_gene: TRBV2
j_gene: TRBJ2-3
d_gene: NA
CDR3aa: CASRAIGSHTDTQYF
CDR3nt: TGTGCCAGCAGAGCAATCGGGTCACACACAGATACGCAGTATTTT

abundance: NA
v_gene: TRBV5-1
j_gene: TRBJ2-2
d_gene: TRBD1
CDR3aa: CASSLAGTGLYGELFF
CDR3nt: TGCGCCAGCAGCTTGGCGGGGACAGGGCTCTACGGGGAGCTGTTTTTT

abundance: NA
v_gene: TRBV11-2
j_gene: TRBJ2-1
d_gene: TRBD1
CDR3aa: CASSLRVGQAEDEQFF
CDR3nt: TGTGCCAGCAGCCTCCGGGTCGGACAGGCGGAGGATGAGCAGTTCTTC

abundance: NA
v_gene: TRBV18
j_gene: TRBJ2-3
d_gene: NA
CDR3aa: CASSPALGDTQYF
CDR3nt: TGTGCCAGCTCACCCGCCTTGGGAGATACGCAGTATTTT

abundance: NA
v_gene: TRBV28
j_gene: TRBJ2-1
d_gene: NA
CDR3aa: CASSLLLEDYNEQFF
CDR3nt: TGTGCCAGCAGTTTATTATTGGAGGACTACAATGAGCAGTTCTTC

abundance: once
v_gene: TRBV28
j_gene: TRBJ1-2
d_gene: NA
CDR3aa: CASSDMRGAVYGYTF
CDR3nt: TGTGCCAGCAGTGACATGAGGGGGGCCGTCTATGGCTACACCTTC

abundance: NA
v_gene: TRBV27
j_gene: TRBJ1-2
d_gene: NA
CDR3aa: CASSQGSLRYGYTF
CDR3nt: TGTGCCAGCAGTCAAGGCAGTCTTCGGTATGGCTACACCTTC

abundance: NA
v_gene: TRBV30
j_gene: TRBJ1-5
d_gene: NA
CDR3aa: CAWSSGGNQPQHF
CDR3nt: TGTGCCTGGAGTTCGGGGGGCAATCAGCCCCAGCATTTT

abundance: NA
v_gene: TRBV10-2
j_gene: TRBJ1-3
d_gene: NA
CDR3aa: CASSERSGGNTIYF
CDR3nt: TGCGCCAGCAGTGAGCGGTCGGGAGGAAACACCATATATTTT

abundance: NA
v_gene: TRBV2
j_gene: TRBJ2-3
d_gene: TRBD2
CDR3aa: CASSARTSGSTDTQYF
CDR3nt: TGTGCCAGCAGTGCCCGGACTAGCGGGAGCACAGATACGCAGTATTTT

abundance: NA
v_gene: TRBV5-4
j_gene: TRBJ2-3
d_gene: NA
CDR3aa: CASSTNRGTDTQYF
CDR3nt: TGTGCCAGCAGCACAAACAGGGGCACAGATACGCAGTATTTT

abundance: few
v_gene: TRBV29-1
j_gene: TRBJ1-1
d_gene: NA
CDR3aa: CSVAFRFDTEAFF
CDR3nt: TGCAGCGTTGCCTTTAGATTCGACACTGAAGCTTTCTTT

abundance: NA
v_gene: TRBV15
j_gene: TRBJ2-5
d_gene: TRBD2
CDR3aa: CATSRGSGRVQETQYF
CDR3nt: TGTGCCACCAGCAGAGGTAGCGGGAGGGTCCAAGAGACCCAGTACTTC

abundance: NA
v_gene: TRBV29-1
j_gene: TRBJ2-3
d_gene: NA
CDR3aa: CSEQTGTDTQYF
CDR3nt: TGCAGCGAACAGACAGGCACAGATACGCAGTATTTT

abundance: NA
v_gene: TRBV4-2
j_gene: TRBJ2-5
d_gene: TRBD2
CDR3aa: CASHPGLAGVEQTQYF
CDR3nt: TGTGCCAGCCACCCCGGGCTAGCGGGAGTCGAACAGACCCAGTACTTC

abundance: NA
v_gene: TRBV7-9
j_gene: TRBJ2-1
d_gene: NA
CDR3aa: CASSLGPGVYNEQFF
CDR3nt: TGTGCCAGCAGCTTAGGTCCAGGGGTCTACAATGAGCAGTTCTTC

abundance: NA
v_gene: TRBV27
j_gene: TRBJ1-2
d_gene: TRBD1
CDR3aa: CASTHSPGQLFFHYGYTF
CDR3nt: TGTGCCAGCACCCACTCGCCGGGACAGCTATTTTTCCACTATGGCTACACCTTC

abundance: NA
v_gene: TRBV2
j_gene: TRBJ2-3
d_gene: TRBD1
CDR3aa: CASAQQGARDTQYF
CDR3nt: TGTGCCAGCGCCCAGCAGGGGGCAAGAGATACGCAGTATTTT

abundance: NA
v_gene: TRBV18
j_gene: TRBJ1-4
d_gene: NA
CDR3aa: CASQPEWGVGNEKLFF
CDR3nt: TGTGCCAGCCAACCTGAGTGGGGAGTAGGTAATGAAAAACTGTTTTTT

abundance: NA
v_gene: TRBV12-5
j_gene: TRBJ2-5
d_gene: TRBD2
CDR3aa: CASGLGLAGGRETQYF
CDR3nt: TGTGCTAGTGGTTTGGGACTAGCGGGAGGGCGGGAGACCCAGTACTTC

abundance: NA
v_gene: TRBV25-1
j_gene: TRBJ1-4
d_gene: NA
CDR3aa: CASSEFSAGTNEKLFF
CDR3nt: TGTGCCAGCAGTGAATTCTCGGCAGGAACTAATGAAAAACTGTTTTTT

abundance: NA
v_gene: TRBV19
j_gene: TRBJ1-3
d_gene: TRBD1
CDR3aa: CASSNSGQSSGNTIYF
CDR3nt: TGTGCCAGTAGTAATTCGGGACAGTCCTCTGGAAACACCATATATTTT

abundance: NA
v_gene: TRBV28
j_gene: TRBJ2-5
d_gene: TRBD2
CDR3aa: CASSNVAGGVETQYF
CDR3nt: TGTGCCAGCAGTAACGTAGCGGGCGGGGTAGAGACCCAGTACTTC

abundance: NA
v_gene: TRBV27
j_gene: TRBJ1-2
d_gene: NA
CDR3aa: CASSLRGTNYGYTF
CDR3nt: TGTGCCAGCAGTTTAAGGGGGACTAACTATGGCTACACCTTC

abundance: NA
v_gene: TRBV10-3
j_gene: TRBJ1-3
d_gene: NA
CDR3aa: CAISFGQASSGNTIYF
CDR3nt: TGTGCCATCAGTTTTGGCCAGGCCAGCTCTGGAAACACCATATATTTT

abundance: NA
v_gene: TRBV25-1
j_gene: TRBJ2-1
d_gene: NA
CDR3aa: CASSELGSLNEQFF
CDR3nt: TGTGCCAGCAGTGAATTAGGGTCCTTAAATGAGCAGTTCTTC

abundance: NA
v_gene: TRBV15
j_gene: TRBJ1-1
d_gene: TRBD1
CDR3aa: CATSRPKTGQGNTEAFF
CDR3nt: TGTGCCACCAGCAGACCGAAGACTGGACAGGGAAATACTGAAGCTTTCTTT

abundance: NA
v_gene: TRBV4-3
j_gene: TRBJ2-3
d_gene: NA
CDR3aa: CASSWTVSPADTQYF
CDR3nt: TGCGCCAGCAGCTGGACAGTTTCCCCCGCGGATACGCAGTATTTT

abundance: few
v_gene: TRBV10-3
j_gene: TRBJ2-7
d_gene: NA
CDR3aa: CAISETGYEQYF
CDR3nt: TGTGCCATCAGTGAAACGGGCTACGAGCAGTACTTC